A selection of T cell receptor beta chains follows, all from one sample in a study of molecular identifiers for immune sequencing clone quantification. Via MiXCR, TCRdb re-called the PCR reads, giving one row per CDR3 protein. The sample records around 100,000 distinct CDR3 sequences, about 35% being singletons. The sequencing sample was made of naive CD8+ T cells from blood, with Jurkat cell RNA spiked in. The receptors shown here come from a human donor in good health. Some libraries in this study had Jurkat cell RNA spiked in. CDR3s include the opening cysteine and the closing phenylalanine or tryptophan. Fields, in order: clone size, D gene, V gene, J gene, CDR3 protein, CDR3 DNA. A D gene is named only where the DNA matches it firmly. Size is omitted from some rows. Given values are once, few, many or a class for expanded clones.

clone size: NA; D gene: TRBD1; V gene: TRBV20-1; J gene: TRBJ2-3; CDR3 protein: CSACPLWTGYTETQKF; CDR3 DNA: TGCAGTGCTTGTCCCCTCTGGACAGGTTACACAGAAACGCAGAAATTT
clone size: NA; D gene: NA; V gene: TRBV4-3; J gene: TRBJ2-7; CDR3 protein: CASSQAAGTLGEQYF; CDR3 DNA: TGCGCCAGCAGCCAAGCAGCCGGGACACTGGGGGAGCAGTACTTC
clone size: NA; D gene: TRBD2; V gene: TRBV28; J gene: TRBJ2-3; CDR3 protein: CASSLNSGRISDTQYF; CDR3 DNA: TGTGCCAGCAGTTTAAACAGCGGGAGGATCTCAGATACGCAGTATTTT
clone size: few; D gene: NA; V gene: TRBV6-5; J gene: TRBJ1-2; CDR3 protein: CASSPQTVNYGYTF; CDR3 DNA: TGTGCCAGCAGCCCTCAGACGGTTAACTATGGCTACACCTTC
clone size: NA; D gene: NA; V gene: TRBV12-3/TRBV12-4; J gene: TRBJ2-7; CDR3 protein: CASSRGTVHVQYF; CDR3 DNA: TGTGCCAGCAGCCGGGGGACTGTCCACGTCCAGTACTTC
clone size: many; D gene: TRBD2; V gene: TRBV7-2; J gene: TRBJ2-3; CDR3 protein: CASGLAIDTQYF; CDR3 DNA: TGTGCCAGCGGACTAGCGATAGATACGCAGTATTTT
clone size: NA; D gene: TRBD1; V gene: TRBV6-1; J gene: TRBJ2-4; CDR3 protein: CASSALQGAMAKNIQYF; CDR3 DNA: TGTGCCAGCAGTGCCCTACAGGGGGCTATGGCCAAAAACATTCAGTACTTC
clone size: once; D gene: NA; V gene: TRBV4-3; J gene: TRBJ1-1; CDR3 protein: CASSHEETEAFF; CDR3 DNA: TGCGCCAGCAGCCATGAGGAGACTGAAGCTTTCTTT
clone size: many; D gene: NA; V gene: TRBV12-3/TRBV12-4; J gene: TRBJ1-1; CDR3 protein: CASSFYTDRAFF; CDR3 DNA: TGTGCCAGCAGTTTTTATACAGATCGAGCTTTCTTT
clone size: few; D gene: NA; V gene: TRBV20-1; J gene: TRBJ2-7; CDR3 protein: CSARDLRGFEQYF; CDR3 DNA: TGCAGTGCTAGAGATCTCAGGGGATTCGAGCAGTACTTC
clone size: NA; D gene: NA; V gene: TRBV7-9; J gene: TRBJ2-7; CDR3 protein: CASRDANEQSF; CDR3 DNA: TGTGCCAGCCGGGATGCCAACGAGCAGTCCTTC
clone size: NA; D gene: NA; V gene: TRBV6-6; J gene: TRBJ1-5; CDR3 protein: CASSQLGGNQPQHF; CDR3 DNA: TGTGCCAGCAGCCAATTAGGGGGCAATCAGCCCCAGCATTTT
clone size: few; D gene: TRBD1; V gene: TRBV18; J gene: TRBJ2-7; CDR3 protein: CASSTDRNSYEQYF; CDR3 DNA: TGTGCCAGCTCGACGGACAGGAACTCCTACGAGCAGTACTTC
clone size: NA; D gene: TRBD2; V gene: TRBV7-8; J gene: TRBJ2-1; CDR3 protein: CASSFRGSGGPTEQFF; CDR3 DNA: TGTGCCAGCAGCTTCCGGGGGAGCGGGGGACCGACCGAGCAGTTCTTC
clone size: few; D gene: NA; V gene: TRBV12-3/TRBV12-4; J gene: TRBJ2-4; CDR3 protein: CASSSDIKNIQYF; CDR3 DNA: TGTGCCAGCAGTTCAGATATAAAAAACATTCAGTACTTC
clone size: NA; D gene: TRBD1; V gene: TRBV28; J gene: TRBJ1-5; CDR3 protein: CAITGTGLSGQPQHF; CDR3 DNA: TGTGCCATAACCGGGACAGGGCTTTCAGGTCAGCCCCAGCATTTT
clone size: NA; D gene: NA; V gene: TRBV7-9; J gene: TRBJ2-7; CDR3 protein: CASSAFGRDYEQYF; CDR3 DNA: TGTGCCAGCAGCGCCTTCGGACGGGACTACGAGCAGTACTTC